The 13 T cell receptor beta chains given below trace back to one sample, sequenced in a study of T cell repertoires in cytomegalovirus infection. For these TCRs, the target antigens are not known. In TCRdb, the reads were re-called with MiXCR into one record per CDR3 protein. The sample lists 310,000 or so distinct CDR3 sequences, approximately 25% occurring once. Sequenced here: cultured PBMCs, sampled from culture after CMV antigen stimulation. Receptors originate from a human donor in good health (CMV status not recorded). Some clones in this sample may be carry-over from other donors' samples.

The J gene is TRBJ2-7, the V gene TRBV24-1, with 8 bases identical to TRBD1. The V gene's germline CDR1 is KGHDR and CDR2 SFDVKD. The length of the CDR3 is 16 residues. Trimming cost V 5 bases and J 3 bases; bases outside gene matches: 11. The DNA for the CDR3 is TGTGCCACCAGTGTAAGGGAATGGACAGGGAACTACGAGCAGTACTTC. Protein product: CATSVREWTGNYEQYF.

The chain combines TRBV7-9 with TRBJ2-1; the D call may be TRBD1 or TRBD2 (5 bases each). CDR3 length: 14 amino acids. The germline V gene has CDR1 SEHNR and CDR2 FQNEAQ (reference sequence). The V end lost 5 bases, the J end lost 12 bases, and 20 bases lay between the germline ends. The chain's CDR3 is CASSPPGDRGGQFF. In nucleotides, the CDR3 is TGTGCCAGCAGCCCCCCCGGGGACCGTGGGGGGCAGTTCTTC.

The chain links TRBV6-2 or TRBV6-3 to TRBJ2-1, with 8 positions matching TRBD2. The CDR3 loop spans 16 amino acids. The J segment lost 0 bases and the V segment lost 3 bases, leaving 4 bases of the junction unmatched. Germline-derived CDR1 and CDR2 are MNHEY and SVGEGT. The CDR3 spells CASSYPTSGSYNEQFF. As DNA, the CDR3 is TGTGCCAGCAGTTATCCTACTAGCGGCTCCTACAATGAGCAGTTCTTC.

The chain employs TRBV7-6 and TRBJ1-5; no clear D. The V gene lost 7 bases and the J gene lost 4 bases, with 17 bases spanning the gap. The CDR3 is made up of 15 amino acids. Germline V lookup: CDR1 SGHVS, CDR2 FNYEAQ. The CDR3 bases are TGTGCCAGCACCAAATCGGAGGGAATGAATCAGCCCCAGCATTTT. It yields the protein CASTKSEGMNQPQHF. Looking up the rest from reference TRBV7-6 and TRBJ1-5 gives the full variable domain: GAGVSQSPRYKVTKRGQDVALRCDPISGHVSLYWYRQALGQGPEFLTYFNYEAQQDKSGLPNDRFSAERPEGSISTLTIQRTEQRDSAMYRCASTKSEGMNQPQHFGDGTRLSIL.

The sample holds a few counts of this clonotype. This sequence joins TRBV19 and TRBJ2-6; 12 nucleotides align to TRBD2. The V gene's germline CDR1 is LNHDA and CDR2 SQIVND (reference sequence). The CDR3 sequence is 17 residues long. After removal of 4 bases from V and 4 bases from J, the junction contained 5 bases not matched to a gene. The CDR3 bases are TGTGCCAGTAGTAAACTAGCGGGAGGTAAAGGGGCCAACGTCCTGACTTTC. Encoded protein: CASSKLAGGKGANVLTF.

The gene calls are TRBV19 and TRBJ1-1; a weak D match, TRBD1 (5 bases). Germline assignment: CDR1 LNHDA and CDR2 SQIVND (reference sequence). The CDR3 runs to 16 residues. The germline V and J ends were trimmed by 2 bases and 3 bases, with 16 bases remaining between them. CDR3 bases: TGTGCCAGTAGTATAAGAGGGGCTGACTCTTACACTGAAGCTTTCTTT. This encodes CASSIRGADSYTEAFF.

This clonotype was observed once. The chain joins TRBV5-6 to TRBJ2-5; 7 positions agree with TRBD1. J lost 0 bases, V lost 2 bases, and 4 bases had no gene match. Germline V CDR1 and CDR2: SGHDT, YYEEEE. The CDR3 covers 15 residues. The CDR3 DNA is TGTGCCAGCAGCTTTGAACAGGGGAACCAAGAGACCCAGTACTTC. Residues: CASSFEQGNQETQYF.

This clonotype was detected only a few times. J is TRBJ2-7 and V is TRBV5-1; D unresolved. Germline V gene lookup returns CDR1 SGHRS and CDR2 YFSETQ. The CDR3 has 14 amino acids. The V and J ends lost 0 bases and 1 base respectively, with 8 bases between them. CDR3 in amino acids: CASSLDLSSYEQYV. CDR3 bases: TGCGCCAGCAGCTTGGATCTCAGTTCCTACGAGCAGTACGTC.

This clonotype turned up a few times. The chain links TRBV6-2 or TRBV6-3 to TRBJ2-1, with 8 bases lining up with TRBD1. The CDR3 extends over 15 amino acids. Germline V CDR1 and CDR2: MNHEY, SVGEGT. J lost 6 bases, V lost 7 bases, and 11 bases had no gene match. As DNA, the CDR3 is TGTGCCAGCAATTTCAGGGGGCATACAGTCAATGAGCAGTTCTTC. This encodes CASNFRGHTVNEQFF.

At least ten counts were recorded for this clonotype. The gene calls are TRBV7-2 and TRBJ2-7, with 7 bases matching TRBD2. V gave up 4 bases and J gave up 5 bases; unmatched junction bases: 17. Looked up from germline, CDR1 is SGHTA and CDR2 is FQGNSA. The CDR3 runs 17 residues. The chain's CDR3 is CASSSPRLAPPVNEQYF. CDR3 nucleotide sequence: TGTGCCAGCAGCTCCCCCAGACTAGCTCCACCGGTAAACGAGCAGTACTTC.

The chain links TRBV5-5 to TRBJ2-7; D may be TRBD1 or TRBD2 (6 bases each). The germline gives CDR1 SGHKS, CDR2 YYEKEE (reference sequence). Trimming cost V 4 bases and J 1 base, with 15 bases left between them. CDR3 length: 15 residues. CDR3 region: CASSPGAGSSYEQYV. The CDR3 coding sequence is TGTGCCAGCAGCCCGGGGGCAGGGAGTTCCTACGAGCAGTACGTC.

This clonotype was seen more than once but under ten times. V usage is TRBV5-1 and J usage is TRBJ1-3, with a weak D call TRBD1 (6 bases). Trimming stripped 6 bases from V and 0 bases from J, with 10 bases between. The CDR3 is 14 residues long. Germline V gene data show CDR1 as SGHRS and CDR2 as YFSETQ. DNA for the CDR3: TGCGCCAGCACCCCGGACAGCTCTGGAAACACCATATATTTT. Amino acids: CASTPDSSGNTIYF.

CDR3 residues: CASSLTLNYGYTF. The CDR3 coding sequence is TGTGCCAGCAGTTTGACCCTAAACTATGGCTACACCTTC. This chain joins TRBV12-3 or TRBV12-4 and TRBJ1-2; unclear D gene. This CDR3 has 13 residues. Trimming removed 3 bases at V and 2 bases at J, with 7 bases between.